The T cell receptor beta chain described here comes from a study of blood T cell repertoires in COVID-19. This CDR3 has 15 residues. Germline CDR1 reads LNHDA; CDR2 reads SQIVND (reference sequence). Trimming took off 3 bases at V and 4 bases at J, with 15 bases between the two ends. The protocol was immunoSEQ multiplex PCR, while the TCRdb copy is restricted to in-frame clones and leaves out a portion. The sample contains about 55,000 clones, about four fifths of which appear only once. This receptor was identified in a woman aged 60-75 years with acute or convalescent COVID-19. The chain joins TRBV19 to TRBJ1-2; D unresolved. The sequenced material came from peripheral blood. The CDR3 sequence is CASSIGQTPGYGYTF. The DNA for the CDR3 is TGTGCCAGTAGTATCGGCCAGACACCTGGCTATGGCTACACCTTC.